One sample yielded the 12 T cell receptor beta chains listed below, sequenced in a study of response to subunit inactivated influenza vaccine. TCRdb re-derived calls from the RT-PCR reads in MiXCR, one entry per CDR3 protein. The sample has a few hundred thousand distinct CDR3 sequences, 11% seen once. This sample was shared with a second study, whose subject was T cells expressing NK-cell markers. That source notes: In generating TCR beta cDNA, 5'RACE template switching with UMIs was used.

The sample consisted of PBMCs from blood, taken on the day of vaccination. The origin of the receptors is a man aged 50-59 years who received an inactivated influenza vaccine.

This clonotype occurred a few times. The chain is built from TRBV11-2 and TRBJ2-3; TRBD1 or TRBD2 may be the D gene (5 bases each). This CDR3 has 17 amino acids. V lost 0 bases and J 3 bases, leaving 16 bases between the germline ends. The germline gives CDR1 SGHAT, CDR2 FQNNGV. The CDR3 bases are TGTGCCAGCAGCTTAGAGGTCCTGGGACCCATTACAGATACGCAGTATTTT. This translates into CASSLEVLGPITDTQYF.

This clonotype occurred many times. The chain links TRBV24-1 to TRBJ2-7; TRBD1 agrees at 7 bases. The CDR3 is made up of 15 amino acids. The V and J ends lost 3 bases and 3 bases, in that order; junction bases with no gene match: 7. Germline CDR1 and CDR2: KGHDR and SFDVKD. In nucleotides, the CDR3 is TGTGCCACCAGTGATACCGGGACAGCCAGCTACGAGCAGTACTTC. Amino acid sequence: CATSDTGTASYEQYF.

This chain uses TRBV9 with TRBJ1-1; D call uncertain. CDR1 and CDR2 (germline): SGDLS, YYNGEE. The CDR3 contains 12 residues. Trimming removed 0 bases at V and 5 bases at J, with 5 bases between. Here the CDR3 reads CASSVEETEAFF. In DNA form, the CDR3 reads TGTGCCAGCAGCGTAGAGGAAACTGAAGCTTTCTTT.

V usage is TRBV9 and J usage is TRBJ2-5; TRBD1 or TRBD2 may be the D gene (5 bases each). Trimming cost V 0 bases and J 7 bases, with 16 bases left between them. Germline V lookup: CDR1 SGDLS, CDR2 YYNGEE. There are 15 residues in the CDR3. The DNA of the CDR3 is TGTGCCAGCAGCGTAGACGGGGACCCCACCACGACCCAGTACTTC. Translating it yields CASSVDGDPTTTQYF.

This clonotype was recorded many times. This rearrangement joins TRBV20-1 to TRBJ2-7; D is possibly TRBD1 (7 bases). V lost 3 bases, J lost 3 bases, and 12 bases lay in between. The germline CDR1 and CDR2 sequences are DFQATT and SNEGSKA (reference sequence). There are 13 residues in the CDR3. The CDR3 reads CSASRGTDYEQYF. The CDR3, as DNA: TGCAGTGCTAGTCGGGGGACAGACTACGAGCAGTACTTC.

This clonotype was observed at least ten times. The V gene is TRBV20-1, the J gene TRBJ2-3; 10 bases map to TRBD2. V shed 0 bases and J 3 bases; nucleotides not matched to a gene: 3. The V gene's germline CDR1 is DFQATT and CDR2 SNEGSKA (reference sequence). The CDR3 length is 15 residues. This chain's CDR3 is CSARDPSGGTDTQYF. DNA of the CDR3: TGCAGTGCTAGAGATCCTAGCGGGGGAACAGATACGCAGTATTTT.

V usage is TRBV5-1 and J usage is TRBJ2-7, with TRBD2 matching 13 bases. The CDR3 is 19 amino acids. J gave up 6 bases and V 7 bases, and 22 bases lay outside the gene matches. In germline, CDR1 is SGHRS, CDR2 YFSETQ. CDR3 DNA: TGCGCCAGCGGACGGACTAGCGGGAGCGGAATAGGGGGGTCGGGCGAGCAGTACTTC. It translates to CASGRTSGSGIGGSGEQYF.

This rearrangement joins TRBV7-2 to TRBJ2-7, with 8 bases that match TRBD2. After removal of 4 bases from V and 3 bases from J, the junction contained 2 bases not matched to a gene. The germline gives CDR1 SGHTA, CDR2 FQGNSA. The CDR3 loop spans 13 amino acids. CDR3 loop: CASSYGTSYEQYF. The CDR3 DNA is TGTGCCAGCAGCTACGGGACTAGCTACGAGCAGTACTTC.

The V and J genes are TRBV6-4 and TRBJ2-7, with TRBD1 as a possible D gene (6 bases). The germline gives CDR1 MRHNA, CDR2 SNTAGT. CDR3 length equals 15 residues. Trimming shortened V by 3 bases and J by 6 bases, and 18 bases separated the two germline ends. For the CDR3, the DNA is TGTGCCAGCAGTGAAAGTGCAGGGACATATGCCGAGCAGTACTTC. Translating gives CASSESAGTYAEQYF.

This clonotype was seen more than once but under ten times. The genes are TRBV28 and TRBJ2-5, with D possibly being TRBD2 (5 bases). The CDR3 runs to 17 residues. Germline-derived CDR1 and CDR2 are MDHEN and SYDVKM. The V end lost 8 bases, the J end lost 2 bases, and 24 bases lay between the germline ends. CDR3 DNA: TGTGCCAGCCCCCCGGGCTGGCTGAGGGCTTTTCAAGAGACCCAGTACTTC. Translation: CASPPGWLRAFQETQYF.

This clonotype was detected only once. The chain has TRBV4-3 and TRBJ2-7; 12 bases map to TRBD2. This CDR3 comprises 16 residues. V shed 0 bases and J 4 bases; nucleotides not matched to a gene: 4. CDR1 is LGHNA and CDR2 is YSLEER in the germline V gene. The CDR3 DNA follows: TGCGCCAGCAGCCAAGAACGACTAGCGGGGGAATACGAGCAGTACTTC. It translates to CASSQERLAGEYEQYF.

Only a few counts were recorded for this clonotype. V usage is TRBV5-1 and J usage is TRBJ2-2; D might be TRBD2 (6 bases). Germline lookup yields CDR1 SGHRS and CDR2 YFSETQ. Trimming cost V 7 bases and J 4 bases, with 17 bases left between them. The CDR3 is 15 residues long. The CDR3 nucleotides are TGCGCCAGCCGCGAGACTAGTTTGACCACCGGGGAGCTGTTTTTT. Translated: CASRETSLTTGELFF.